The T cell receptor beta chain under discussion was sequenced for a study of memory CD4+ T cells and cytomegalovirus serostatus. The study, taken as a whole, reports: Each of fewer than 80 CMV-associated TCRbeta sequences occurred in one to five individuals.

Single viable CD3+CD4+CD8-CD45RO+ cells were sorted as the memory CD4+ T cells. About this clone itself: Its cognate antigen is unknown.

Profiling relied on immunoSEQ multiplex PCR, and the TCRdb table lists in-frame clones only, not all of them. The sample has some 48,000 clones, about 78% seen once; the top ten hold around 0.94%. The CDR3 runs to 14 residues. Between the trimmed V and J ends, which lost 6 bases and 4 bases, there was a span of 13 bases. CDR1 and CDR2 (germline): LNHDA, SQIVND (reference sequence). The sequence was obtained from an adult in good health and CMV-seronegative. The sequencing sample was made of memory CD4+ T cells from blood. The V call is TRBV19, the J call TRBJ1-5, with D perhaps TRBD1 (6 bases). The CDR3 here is CASSPDRKNQPQHF. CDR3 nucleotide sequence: TGTGCCAGTAGCCCCGACAGGAAAAATCAGCCCCAGCATTTT.